This is a list of T cell receptor beta chains from one sample in a study of OX40 agonist ivuxolimab in advanced cancers. Method: immunoSEQ multiplex PCR; TCRdb's copy keeps in-frame clones and lacks some. This repertoire shows 50,000 to 60,000 clones, around nine tenths found once; its top ten account for about 1%. Here the sequenced sample was CD4+ or CD8+ T cells sorted from blood, taken in a trial of the OX40 agonist ivuxolimab. The receptors shown here come from an adult with an advanced solid tumor such as melanoma, head and neck, liver or kidney cancer. Both conserved end residues are part of each CDR3. D genes are given only for firm matches. Only some rows state a clone size, as once, few, many or a class for expanded clones.

TRBV5-1,TRBJ2-5,few,NA,TGCGCCAGCAGCTTGGGTGCGGACCAAGAGACCCAGTACTTC,CASSLGADQETQYF
TRBV7-2,TRBJ2-1,NA,TRBD1,TGTGCCAGCAGCTTAGTGGGACAGTTGCCGTACAATGAGCAGTTCTTC,CASSLVGQLPYNEQFF
TRBV29-1,TRBJ2-7,NA,TRBD1,TGCAGCGTTGAAGAGACAGGGGTCTCCTACGAGCAGTACTTC,CSVEETGVSYEQYF
TRBV18,TRBJ2-1,NA,NA,TGTGCCAGCTCACCACCCCGGACTGATTGGTCCTACAATGAGCAGTTCTTC,CASSPPRTDWSYNEQFF
TRBV4-3,TRBJ2-7,NA,NA,TGCGCCAGCAGCCAAGATCAAGTGTTACTGGTTTTTTCCCACGAGCAGTACTTC,CASSQDQVLLVFSHEQYF
TRBV10-2,TRBJ2-5,NA,NA,TGCGCCAGCAGTGAGTCGGGAGAGACCCAGTACTTC,CASSESGETQYF
TRBV7-9,TRBJ2-1,once,NA,TGTGCCAGCAGCTTCAAGGGTCCCGGGAATGAGCAGTTCTTC,CASSFKGPGNEQFF
TRBV11-2,TRBJ2-3,NA,TRBD1,TGTGCCAGCAGCTCCCTAGGGGACAGGGCAGATACGCAGTATTTT,CASSSLGDRADTQYF
TRBV5-4,TRBJ2-5,NA,TRBD2,TGTGCCAGCAGCTCGCGGAGGGAGGGCCAAGGGACCCAGTACTTC,CASSSRREGQGTQYF
TRBV5-1,TRBJ2-6,NA,NA,TGCGCCAGCAGCTGGGACGGCAGCTCTGGGGCCAACGTCCTGACTTTC,CASSWDGSSGANVLTF
TRBV28,TRBJ1-5,few,TRBD1,TGTGCCAGCAGATCCCCGACAGGGGGGATCCAGCCCCAGCATTTT,CASRSPTGGIQPQHF
TRBV10-1,TRBJ2-2,NA,TRBD2,TGCGCCAGCAGCCTAGCGGGAGGTGCCGGGGAGCTGTTTTTT,CASSLAGGAGELFF
TRBV25-1,TRBJ2-1,NA,TRBD2,TGTGCCAGCAGTGGTTTTGGGACTAGCGGGAACACCTACAATGAGCAGTTCTTC,CASSGFGTSGNTYNEQFF
TRBV15,TRBJ2-7,few,NA,TGTGCCACCAGCAGAGTGGGTTCCTACGAGCAGTACTTC,CATSRVGSYEQYF
TRBV7-9,TRBJ2-7,NA,NA,TGTGCCAGCAGCTTAAACTTACCCCCCTACGAGCAGTACTTC,CASSLNLPPYEQYF
TRBV5-1,TRBJ2-3,NA,NA,TGCGCCAGCAGCTTTGATCTCCTGGGCACAGATACGCAGTATTTT,CASSFDLLGTDTQYF
TRBV7-2,TRBJ2-7,NA,TRBD1,TGTGCCAGCAGCTCGAGGGCAGGGGGCGAGCAGTACTTC,CASSSRAGGEQYF
TRBV6-1,TRBJ1-2,NA,TRBD1,TGTGCCAGCAGAGGACAGGGGAAGGGGTATGGCTACACCTTC,CASRGQGKGYGYTF
TRBV7-9,TRBJ2-2,NA,TRBD2,TGTGCCAGCAGCCCCTGGGCGGCGGGAGACACCGGGGAGCTGTTTTTT,CASSPWAAGDTGELFF
TRBV29-1,TRBJ2-3,NA,NA,TGCAGCGTTGAAGACACCGCCACCGGTACGCAGTATTTT,CSVEDTATGTQYF
TRBV11-2,TRBJ2-7,NA,NA,TGTGCCAGCAGCTTAGATGGGGGCTACGAGCAGTACTTC,CASSLDGGYEQYF
TRBV6-5,TRBJ1-3,NA,NA,TGTGCCAGCAGGGCTGACTTCTCTGGAAACACCATATATTTT,CASRADFSGNTIYF
TRBV11-2,TRBJ2-1,NA,TRBD2,TGTGCCAGCAGCTCTTTAGCGGGAGTGTACAATGAGCAGTTCTTC,CASSSLAGVYNEQFF
TRBV5-1,TRBJ2-7,NA,TRBD2,TGCGCCAGCAGCTGGTCTTCGAGGGCGGGAGGATCCTACGAGCAGTACTTC,CASSWSSRAGGSYEQYF
TRBV28,TRBJ2-1,NA,NA,TGTGCCAGCAGTTTAACCCGACCCGTCAATGAGCAGTTCTTC,CASSLTRPVNEQFF
TRBV27,TRBJ2-3,NA,NA,TGTGCCAGCCATCGAATTGAGGGATCAGATACGCAGTATTTT,CASHRIEGSDTQYF
TRBV28,TRBJ2-3,once,NA,TGTGCCAGCAGTTTTGGCGGCTCCACAGATACGCAGTATTTT,CASSFGGSTDTQYF
TRBV4-1,TRBJ2-1,once,TRBD2,TGCGCCAGCAGCCTACAAAGCGGGACTACCGGTTTCTTC,CASSLQSGTTGFF
TRBV7-7,TRBJ1-1,NA,NA,TGTGCCAGCAGCTTAGGGGTCGGCACTGAAGCTTTCTTT,CASSLGVGTEAFF
TRBV5-8,TRBJ1-4,NA,TRBD1,TGTGCCAGCAGCACACGACAGGGGTGGAGTGAAAAACTGTTTTTT,CASSTRQGWSEKLFF
TRBV18,TRBJ2-7,NA,NA,TGTGCCAGCTCACCCGGGGCAGAGTACGAGCAGTACTTC,CASSPGAEYEQYF
TRBV5-6,TRBJ2-2,NA,NA,TGTGCCAGCAGCTTGTGGGCTTCCAACGGGGAGCTGTTTTTT,CASSLWASNGELFF
TRBV9,TRBJ2-7,NA,NA,TGTGCCAGCAGCCCCCAGGCGGGGGCAGTAGAGCAGTACTTC,CASSPQAGAVEQYF
TRBV6-5,TRBJ2-2,NA,NA,TGTGCCAGCAGTCTAAATCGACAGGTTTGGCTGTTTTTT,CASSLNRQVWLFF
TRBV28,TRBJ2-1,once,NA,TGTGCCAGCAGTAGCGGTTTTTACAATGAGCAGTTCTTC,CASSSGFYNEQFF
TRBV28,TRBJ1-1,NA,NA,TGTGCCAGCAGCTCCGTGAACACTGAAGCTTTCTTT,CASSSVNTEAFF
TRBV12-1,TRBJ2-1,once,NA,TGTGCCAGCAGCTTTGTATCGCGGAACAACTACAATGAGCAGTTCTTC,CASSFVSRNNYNEQFF
TRBV18,TRBJ2-2,few,NA,TGTGCCAGCTCGCCGGACACCGGGGAGCTGTTTTTT,CASSPDTGELFF
TRBV7-2,TRBJ2-1,NA,NA,TGTGCCAGCAGCCCGAATCATGTAAATGAGCAGTTCTTC,CASSPNHVNEQFF
TRBV28,TRBJ2-1,NA,TRBD2,TGTGCCAGCAGTCCCTCCCGGACTAGCGCTCATGGAAATGAGCAGTTCTTC,CASSPSRTSAHGNEQFF